Listed here is a single T cell receptor beta chain. Its antigen is currently unknown. Alongside a J-beta primer mix, a sample-barcoded 5' primer served in a second PCR lasting about 6 to 11 cycles. Each TCR beta cDNA got a 12-nucleotide random molecular identifier. TCRdb re-called the 5' RACE reads with MiXCR, one entry per CDR3 protein. This table has 600,000 to 800,000 distinct CDR3 sequences, around 50% appearing once. This specimen belongs to a study of blood T cells in healthy people across ages. General study results and limits: The study lacked donor CMV status, which possibly confounded expanded clonotype changes. Among long-lived donors, naive CD4+ cells were more numerous and diversity higher than in aged donors.

After removal of 1 base from V and 1 base from J, the junction contained 5 bases not matched to a gene. The CDR3 covers 15 residues. Germline V lookup: CDR1 SQVTM, CDR2 ANQGSEA. Isolating PBMCs gave at least 6 million of these cells per sample. The V and J genes are TRBV29-1 and TRBJ2-3; 7 bases line up with TRBD1. Source material: blood. This clonotype was obtained from a woman of 80 years or more in good health. This CDR3 is CSVEGYGTGTDTQYF. CDR3 bases: TGCAGCGTTGAAGGGTACGGGACAGGCACAGATACGCAGTATTTT.